Each of the 10 T cell receptor beta chains below was sequenced from the same sample in a study of shared clonotypes between healthy human individuals. TCRdb's table, derived via immunoSEQ multiplex PCR, lists solely in-frame clones and lacks some. The sample contains over a million clones, under 80% of which appear only once. Sequencing was done on a sample of memory CD4+ T cells sorted from blood. Subset: CD45RA-negative fraction. The receptors were gathered from a man aged 18-30 years in good health.

J is TRBJ2-4 and V is TRBV7-8; 14 nucleotides match TRBD2. Trimming took 1 base from V and 14 from J; bases not matched to a gene: 10. The germline V gene has CDR1 SGHVS and CDR2 FQNEAQ. This CDR3 comprises 16 residues. The CDR3 loop reads CASSLERRGLAGVEYF. The CDR3 bases are TGTGCCAGCAGCTTAGAGCGGAGGGGACTAGCGGGAGTAGAGTACTTC. Complete variable domain (other parts from reference TRBV7-8 and TRBJ2-4): GAGVSQSPRYKVAKRGQDVALRCDPISGHVSLFWYQQALGQGPEFLTYFQNEAQLDKSGLPSDRFFAERPEGSVSTLKIQRTQQEDSAVYLCASSLERRGLAGVEYFGAGTRLSVL.

The J gene is TRBJ2-3, the V gene TRBV7-9; D not resolved. CDR1 SEHNR and CDR2 FQNEAQ come from the germline V gene (reference sequence). The length of the CDR3 is 14 residues. V lost 4 bases to trimming and J lost 2 bases, with 10 bases between them. CDR3 amino acids: CASSSTRATDTQYF. CDR3 sequence (DNA): TGTGCCAGCAGCTCAACCCGGGCCACAGATACGCAGTATTTT.

This clone was picked up many times. Other DNA sequences in this specimen translate into the identical CDR3. The V gene is TRBV7-3, the J gene TRBJ2-3, with a tentative D call TRBD2 (6 bases). V dropped 3 bases and J dropped 0 bases, with 10 bases sitting between them. Germline V gives CDR1 SGHTA, CDR2 FQGTGA. The CDR3 length is 15 residues. The CDR3: CASSFSGESTDTQYF. The CDR3 nucleotides are TGTGCCAGCAGCTTTTCGGGGGAGAGCACAGATACGCAGTATTTT.

The rearrangement links TRBV5-4 to TRBJ2-3; 8 bases are shared with TRBD1. The CDR3 is 14 amino acids. V was pared by 4 bases and J by 1 base, with 2 bases of the junction left unmatched. From germline, CDR1 is SGHNT and CDR2 YYREEE (reference sequence). The chain's CDR3 is CASSRGQGTDTQYF. CDR3 bases: TGTGCCAGCAGCCGGGGACAGGGCACAGATACGCAGTATTTT.

The V and J genes are TRBV10-2 and TRBJ1-1, with TRBD1 matching 7 bases. CDR3 size: 14 residues. Germline trimming cut 3 bases from V and 1 base from J; bases unmatched to any gene: 2. Germline V gene sequence: CDR1 WSHSY, CDR2 SAAADI. The CDR3 bases are TGCGCCAGCAGTGATGGGACAGCGAACACTGAAGCTTTCTTT. This encodes CASSDGTANTEAFF.

This clone was seen more than once but under ten times. The sample has other DNA sequences that encode this CDR3 too. The gene calls are TRBV7-9 and TRBJ2-5; 8 bases align to TRBD2. The CDR3 is 15 residues long. CDR1 is SEHNR and CDR2 is FQNEAQ in the germline V gene (reference sequence). Trimming took 2 bases from V and 1 from J; bases not matched to a gene: 3. This chain's CDR3 is CASSLRLATQETQYF. The CDR3 DNA sequence: TGTGCCAGCAGCTTAAGACTAGCGACCCAAGAGACCCAGTACTTC.

The DNA of the CDR3 is TGTGCCAGCAGCTTAGTGGGACAGGGAGGCTACGAGCAGTACTTC. This codes for CASSLVGQGGYEQYF. The rearrangement links TRBV7-8 to TRBJ2-7, with 9 bases matching TRBD1. The CDR3 has 15 residues. V lost 1 base and J lost 3; bases outside the gene matches: 4. Germline V lookup: CDR1 SGHVS, CDR2 FQNEAQ.

The chain couples TRBV7-2 to TRBJ2-2, with D possibly being TRBD2 (5 bases). This CDR3 comprises 15 residues. V shed 5 bases and J shed 2 bases, with 12 bases lying between them. Germline values: CDR1 SGHTA, CDR2 FQGNSA. For the CDR3, the DNA is TGTGCCAGCAGCCCCGGGGATGGCAACACCGGGGAGCTGTTTTTT. It encodes CASSPGDGNTGELFF.

This chain joins TRBV7-3 and TRBJ2-2; tentatively, D is TRBD2 (5 bases). Germline V gene lookup returns CDR1 SGHTA and CDR2 FQGTGA. The CDR3 runs to 14 residues. Trimming took off 5 bases at V and 7 bases at J, with 14 bases between the two ends. CDR3 in amino acids: CASSPSLAGGELFF. The CDR3 bases are TGTGCCAGCAGCCCGTCTCTAGCAGGCGGGGAGCTGTTTTTT.

This chain connects TRBV5-1 to TRBJ1-4, with 9 bases lining up with TRBD1. This CDR3 comprises 13 residues. After removal of 7 bases from V and 8 bases from J, the junction contained 6 bases not matched to a gene. CDR1 and CDR2 (germline): SGHRS, YFSETQ. CDR3 protein: CASSRTGEEKLFF. Written as DNA, the CDR3 is TGCGCCAGCTCCCGGACAGGGGAAGAAAAACTGTTTTTT.